This record concerns one T cell receptor beta chain sequence. Germline loops: CDR1 MNHNY, CDR2 SVGAGI (reference sequence). The CDR3 runs 15 residues. Trimming at V came to 8 bases and at J to 9 bases, leaving 15 bases not matched to a gene. These data originate in a study of blood T cell repertoires in COVID-19. Study overall: COVID-19 samples from acute and convalescent phases originated in the United States, Italy and Spain.

TCRdb's copy holds only in-frame clones and misses some; the assay was immunoSEQ multiplex PCR. The sample carries 25,000 to 35,000 clones, 65% to 90% recorded once. J is TRBJ2-3 and V is TRBV6-6; 9 nucleotides line up with TRBD2. Sample: peripheral blood. This sequence was found in a man aged 55 to 70 with active COVID-19. The CDR3 is CASADLAGRGSTQYF. For the CDR3, the DNA is TGTGCCAGCGCAGACCTAGCGGGGAGGGGGAGCACGCAGTATTTT.